What follows describes a single T cell receptor (beta chain). The source of the sample is a study of blood T cell repertoires in COVID-19. Overall study: Researchers got acute and convalescent COVID-19 samples from the United States, Italy and Spain. From T cells, B-cell-depleted T cells, or PBMCs came the material, which was cDNA or gDNA.

As processed by the authors: Reference gene primers were amplified, and this amplification served to estimate nucleated cell counts. TCRdb keeps only in-frame clones here, not all; method: immunoSEQ multiplex PCR. V and J calls plus clone size are reproduced from that table; the DNA served to infer D and trimming. The table records about 190,000 clones, more than 70% of them present only once. Germline V gene lookup returns CDR1 GTSNPN and CDR2 SVGIG (reference sequence). The CDR3 consists of 12 residues. V shed 3 bases and J shed 7 bases, with 12 bases lying between them. This clonotype was sampled from a man in his fifties or sixties with active or convalescent COVID-19. The V call is TRBV30, the J call TRBJ1-1; D is uncertain. Sequencing was done on a sample of peripheral blood. DNA of the CDR3: TGTGCCTGGAGAAGAGGGCAGGTTGAAGCTTTCTTT. It encodes CAWRRGQVEAFF. The whole variable domain, filled in from reference TRBV30 and TRBJ1-1, reads SQTIHQWPATLVQPVGSPLSLECTVEGTSNPNLYWYRQAAGRGLQLLFYSVGIGQISSEVPQNLSASRPQDRQFILSSKKLLLSDSGFYLCAWRRGQVEAFFGQGTRLTVV.